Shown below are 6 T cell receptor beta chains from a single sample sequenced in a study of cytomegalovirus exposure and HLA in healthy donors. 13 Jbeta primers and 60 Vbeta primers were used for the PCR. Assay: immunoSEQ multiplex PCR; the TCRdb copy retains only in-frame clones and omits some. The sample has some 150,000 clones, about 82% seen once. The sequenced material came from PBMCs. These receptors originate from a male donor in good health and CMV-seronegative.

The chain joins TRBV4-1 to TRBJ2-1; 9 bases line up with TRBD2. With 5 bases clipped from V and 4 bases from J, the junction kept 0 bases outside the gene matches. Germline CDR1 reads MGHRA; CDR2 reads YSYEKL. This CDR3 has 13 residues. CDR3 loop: CASSAGGYNEQFF. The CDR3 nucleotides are TGCGCCAGCAGCGCGGGGGGGTACAATGAGCAGTTCTTC.

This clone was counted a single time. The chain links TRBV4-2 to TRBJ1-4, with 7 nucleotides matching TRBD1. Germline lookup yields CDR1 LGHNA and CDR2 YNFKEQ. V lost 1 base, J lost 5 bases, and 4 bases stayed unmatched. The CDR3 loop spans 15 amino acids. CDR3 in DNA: TGTGCCAGCAGCCAAGCGGCACAGGGGAATGAAAAACTGTTTTTT. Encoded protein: CASSQAAQGNEKLFF.

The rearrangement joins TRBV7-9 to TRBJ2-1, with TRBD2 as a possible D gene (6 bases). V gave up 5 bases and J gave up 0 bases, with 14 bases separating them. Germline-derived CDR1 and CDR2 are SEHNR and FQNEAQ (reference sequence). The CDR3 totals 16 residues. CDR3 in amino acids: CASSPPGSGSYNEQFF. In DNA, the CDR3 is TGTGCCAGCAGCCCACCCGGTAGCGGCTCCTACAATGAGCAGTTCTTC.

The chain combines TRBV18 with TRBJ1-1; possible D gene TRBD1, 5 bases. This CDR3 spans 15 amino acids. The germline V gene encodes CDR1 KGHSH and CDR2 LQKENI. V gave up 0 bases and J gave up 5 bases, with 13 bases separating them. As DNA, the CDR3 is TGTGCCAGCTCACCACCGGCAGGGCGTGGAACTGAAGCTTTCTTT. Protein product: CASSPPAGRGTEAFF.

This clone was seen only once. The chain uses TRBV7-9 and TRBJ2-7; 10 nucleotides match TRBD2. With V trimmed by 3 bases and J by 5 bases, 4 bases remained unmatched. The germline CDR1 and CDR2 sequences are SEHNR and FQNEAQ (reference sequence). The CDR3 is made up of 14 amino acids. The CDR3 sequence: CASSFGTSADEQYF. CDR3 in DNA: TGTGCCAGCAGCTTCGGGACTAGCGCCGACGAGCAGTACTTC.

The CDR3 is CASSVPAQGNTGELFF. Written as DNA, the CDR3 is TGTGCCAGCAGCGTACCCGCACAGGGGAACACCGGGGAGCTGTTTTTT. The chain combines TRBV9 with TRBJ2-2, with a possible D match to TRBD1 (6 bases). This CDR3 contains 16 residues. V lost 1 base and J lost 1, with 11 bases in between. The V gene's germline CDR1 is SGDLS and CDR2 YYNGEE.